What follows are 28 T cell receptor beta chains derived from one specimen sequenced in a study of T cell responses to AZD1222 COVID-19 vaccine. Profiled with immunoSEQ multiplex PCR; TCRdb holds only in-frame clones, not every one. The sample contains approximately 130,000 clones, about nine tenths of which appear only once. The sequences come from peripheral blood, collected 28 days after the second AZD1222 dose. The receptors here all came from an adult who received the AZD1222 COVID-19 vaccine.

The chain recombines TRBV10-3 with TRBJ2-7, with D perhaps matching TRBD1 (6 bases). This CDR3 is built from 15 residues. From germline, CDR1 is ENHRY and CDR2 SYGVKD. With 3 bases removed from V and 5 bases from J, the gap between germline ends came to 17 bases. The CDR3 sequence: CAISDSTGSSDEQYF. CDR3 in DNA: TGTGCCATCAGTGATTCGACAGGAAGTTCTGACGAGCAGTACTTC.

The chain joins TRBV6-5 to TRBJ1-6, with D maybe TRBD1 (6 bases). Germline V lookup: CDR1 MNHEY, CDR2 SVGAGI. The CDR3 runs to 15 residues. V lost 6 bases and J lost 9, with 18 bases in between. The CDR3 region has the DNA TGTGCCAGCAGCCGACAGGTCCTAGGAGGTTCACCCCTCCACTTT. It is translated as CASSRQVLGGSPLHF.

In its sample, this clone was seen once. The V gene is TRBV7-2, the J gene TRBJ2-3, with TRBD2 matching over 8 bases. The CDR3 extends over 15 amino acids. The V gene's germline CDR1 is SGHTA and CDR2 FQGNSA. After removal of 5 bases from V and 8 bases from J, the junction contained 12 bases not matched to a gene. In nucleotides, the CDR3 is TGTGCCAGCAGCGCCACGGGGAGCGGGGGCGGTACGCAGTATTTT. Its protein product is CASSATGSGGGTQYF.

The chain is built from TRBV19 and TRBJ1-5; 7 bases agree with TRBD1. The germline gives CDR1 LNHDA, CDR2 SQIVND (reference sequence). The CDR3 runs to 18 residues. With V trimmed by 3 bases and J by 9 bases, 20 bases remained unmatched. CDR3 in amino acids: CASSISTEGASRRGPQHF. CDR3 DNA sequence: TGTGCCAGTAGTATTAGTACGGAGGGGGCCTCCCGCAGAGGGCCCCAGCATTTT.

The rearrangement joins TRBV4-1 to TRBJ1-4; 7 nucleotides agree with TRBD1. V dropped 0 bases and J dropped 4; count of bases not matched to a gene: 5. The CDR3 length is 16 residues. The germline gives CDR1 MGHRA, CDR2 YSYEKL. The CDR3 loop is CASSQDPGQLNEKLFF. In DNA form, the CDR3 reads TGCGCCAGCAGCCAAGATCCGGGACAGCTTAATGAAAAACTGTTTTTT.

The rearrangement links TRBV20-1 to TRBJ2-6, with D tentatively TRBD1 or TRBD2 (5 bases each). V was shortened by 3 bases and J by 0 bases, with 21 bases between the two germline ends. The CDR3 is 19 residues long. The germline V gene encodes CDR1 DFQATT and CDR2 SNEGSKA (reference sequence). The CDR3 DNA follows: TGCAGTGCTAGTGATAGGGGAGCAGGATCGGGCTCTGGGGCCAACGTCCTGACTTTC. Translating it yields CSASDRGAGSGSGANVLTF.

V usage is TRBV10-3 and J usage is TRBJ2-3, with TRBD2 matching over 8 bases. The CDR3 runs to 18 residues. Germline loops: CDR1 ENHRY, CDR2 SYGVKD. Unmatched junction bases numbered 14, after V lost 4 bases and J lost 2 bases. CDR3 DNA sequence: TGTGCCATCAGTGCAACCGCCATAGCGGGGACGATCACAGATACGCAGTATTTT. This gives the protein CAISATAIAGTITDTQYF.

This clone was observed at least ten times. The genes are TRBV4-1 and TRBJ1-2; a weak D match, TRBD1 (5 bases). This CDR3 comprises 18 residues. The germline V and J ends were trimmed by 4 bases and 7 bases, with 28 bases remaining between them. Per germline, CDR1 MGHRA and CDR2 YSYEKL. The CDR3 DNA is TGCGCCAGCAGCCCAACTTCCGGGACCCTATCAGATTTAGGTGGCTACACCTTC. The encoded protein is CASSPTSGTLSDLGGYTF.

The CDR3 DNA reads as TGTGCCAGCAGCCCTCGGTGGCGGGGGGAGGATACGCAGTATTTT. This encodes CASSPRWRGEDTQYF. The J gene is TRBJ2-3, the V gene TRBV3-1 (or the pseudogene TRBV3-2); 8 positions match TRBD2. Germline assignment: CDR1 LGHDT and CDR2 YNNKEL (reference sequence). With 4 bases clipped from V and 6 bases from J, the junction kept 9 bases outside the gene matches. The CDR3 totals 15 residues.

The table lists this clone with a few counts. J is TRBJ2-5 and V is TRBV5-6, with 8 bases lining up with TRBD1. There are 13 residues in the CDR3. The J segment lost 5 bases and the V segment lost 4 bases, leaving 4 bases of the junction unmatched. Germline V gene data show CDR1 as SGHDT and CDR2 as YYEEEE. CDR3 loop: CASSPDRVETQYF. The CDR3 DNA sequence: TGTGCCAGCAGCCCGGACAGGGTGGAGACCCAGTACTTC.

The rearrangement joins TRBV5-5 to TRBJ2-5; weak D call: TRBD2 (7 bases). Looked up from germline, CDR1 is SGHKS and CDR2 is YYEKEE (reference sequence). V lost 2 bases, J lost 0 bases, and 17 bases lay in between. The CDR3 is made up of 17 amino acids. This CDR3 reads CASSFEGGAQYQETQYF. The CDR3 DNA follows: TGTGCCAGCAGCTTTGAAGGGGGGGCTCAGTACCAAGAGACCCAGTACTTC.

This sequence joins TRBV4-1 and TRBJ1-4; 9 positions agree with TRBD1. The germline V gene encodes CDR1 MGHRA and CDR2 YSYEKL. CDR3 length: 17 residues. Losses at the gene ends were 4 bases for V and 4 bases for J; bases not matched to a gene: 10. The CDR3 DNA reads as TGCGCCAGCAGCCCCCTCGAGCGGGGACAGGGTAATGAAAAACTGTTTTTT. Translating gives CASSPLERGQGNEKLFF.

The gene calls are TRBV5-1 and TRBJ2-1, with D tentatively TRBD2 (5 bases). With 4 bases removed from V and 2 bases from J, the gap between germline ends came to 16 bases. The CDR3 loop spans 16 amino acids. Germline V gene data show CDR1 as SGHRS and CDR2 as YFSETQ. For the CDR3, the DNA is TGCGCCAGCAGCCCTACAACTTCCGGGACCTACAATGAGCAGTTCTTC. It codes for CASSPTTSGTYNEQFF.

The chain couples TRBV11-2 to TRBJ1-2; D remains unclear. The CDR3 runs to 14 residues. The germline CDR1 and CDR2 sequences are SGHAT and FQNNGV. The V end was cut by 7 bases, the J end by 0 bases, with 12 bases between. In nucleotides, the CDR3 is TGTGCCAGCACCCCGGCTAGTGCTAACTATGGCTACACCTTC. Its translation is CASTPASANYGYTF.

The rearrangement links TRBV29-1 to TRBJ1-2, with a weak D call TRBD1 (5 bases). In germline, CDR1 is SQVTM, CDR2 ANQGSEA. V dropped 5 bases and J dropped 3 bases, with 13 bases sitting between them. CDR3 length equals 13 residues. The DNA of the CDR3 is TGCAGCGTTACAGGTCAAAGGGACTATGGCTACACCTTC. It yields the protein CSVTGQRDYGYTF.

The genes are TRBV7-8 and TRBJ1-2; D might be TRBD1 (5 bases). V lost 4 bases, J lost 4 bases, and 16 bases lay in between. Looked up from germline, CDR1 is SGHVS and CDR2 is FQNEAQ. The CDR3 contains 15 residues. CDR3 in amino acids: CASSSGAANTYGYTF. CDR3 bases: TGTGCCAGCAGCTCCGGGGCAGCGAACACCTATGGCTACACCTTC.

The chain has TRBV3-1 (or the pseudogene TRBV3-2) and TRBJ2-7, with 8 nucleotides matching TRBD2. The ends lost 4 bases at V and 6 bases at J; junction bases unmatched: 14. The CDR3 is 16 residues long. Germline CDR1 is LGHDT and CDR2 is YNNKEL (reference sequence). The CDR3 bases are TGTGCCAGCAGCCCTCACCCCACAGGAGCGGGGGTCGAGCAGTACTTC. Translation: CASSPHPTGAGVEQYF.

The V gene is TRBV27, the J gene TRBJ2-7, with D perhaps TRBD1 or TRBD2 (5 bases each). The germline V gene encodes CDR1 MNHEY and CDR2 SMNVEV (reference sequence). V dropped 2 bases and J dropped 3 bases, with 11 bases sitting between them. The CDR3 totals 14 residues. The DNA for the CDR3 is TGTGCCAGCAGTTTACGGGACCCGCGCTACGAGCAGTACTTC. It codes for CASSLRDPRYEQYF.

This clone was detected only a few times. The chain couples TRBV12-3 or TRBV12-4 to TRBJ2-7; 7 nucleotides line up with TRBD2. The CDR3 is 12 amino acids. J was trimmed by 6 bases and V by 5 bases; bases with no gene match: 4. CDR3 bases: TGTGCCAGCAGTCCCGGGGAGGGCGAGCAGTACTTC. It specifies CASSPGEGEQYF.

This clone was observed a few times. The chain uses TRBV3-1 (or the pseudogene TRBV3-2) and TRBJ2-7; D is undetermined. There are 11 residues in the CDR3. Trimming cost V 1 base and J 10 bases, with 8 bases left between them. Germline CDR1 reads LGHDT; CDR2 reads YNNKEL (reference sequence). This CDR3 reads CASSQGGAQYF. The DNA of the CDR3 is TGTGCCAGCAGCCAAGGTGGCGCCCAGTACTTC.

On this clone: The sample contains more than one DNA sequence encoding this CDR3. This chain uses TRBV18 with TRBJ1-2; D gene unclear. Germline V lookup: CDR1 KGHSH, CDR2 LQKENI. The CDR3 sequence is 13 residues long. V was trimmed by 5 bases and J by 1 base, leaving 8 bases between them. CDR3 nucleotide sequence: TGTGCCAGCTCATCGGACCGTAACTATGGCTACACCTTC. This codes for CASSSDRNYGYTF.

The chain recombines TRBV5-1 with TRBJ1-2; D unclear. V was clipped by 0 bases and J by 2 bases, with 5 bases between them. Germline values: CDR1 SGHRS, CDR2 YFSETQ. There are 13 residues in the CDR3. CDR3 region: CASSLAENYGYTF. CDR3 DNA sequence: TGCGCCAGCAGCTTGGCAGAGAACTATGGCTACACCTTC.

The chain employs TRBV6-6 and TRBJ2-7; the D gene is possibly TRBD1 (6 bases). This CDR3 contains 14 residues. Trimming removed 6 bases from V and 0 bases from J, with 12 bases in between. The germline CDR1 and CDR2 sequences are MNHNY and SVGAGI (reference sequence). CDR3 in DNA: TGTGCCAGCAGACACAACAGGGTCTCCTACGAGCAGTACTTC. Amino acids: CASRHNRVSYEQYF.

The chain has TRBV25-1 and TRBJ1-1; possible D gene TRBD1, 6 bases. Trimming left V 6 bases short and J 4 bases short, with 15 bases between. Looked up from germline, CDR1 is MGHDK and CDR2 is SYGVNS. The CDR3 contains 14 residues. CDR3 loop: CASRLTQGPTEAFF. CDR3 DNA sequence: TGTGCCAGCAGATTGACTCAGGGGCCCACTGAAGCTTTCTTT.

This CDR3 is CASSLSDSPLHF. CDR3 nucleotides: TGCGCCAGCAGCTTAAGTGATTCACCCCTCCACTTT. V usage is TRBV5-1 and J usage is TRBJ1-6; no clear D gene. The CDR3 totals 12 residues. V lost 2 bases and J 8 bases, leaving 5 bases between the germline ends. CDR1 SGHRS and CDR2 YFSETQ come from the germline V gene.

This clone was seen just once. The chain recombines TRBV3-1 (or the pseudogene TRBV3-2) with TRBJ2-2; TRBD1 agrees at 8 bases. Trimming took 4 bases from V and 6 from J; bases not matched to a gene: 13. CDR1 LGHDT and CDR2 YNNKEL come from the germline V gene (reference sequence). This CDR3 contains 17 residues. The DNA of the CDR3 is TGTGCCAGCAGCCGCAAGCCTACAGGGGGTAGGTCCGGGGAGCTGTTTTTT. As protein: CASSRKPTGGRSGELFF.

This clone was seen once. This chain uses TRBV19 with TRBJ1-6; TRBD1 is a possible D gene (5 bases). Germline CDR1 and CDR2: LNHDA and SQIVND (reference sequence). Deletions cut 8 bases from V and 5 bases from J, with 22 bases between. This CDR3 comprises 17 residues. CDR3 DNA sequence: TGTGCCAGTTCCCGATCAGAGGGGTCTTTGCATAATTCACCCCTCCACTTT. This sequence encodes CASSRSEGSLHNSPLHF.

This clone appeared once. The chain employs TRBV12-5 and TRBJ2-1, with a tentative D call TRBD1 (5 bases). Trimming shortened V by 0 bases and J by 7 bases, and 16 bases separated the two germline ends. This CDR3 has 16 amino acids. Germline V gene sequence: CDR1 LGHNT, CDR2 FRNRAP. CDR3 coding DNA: TGTGCTAGTGGTTTGGTATTAGGGCCTCAGGGTAATGAGCAGTTCTTC. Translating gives CASGLVLGPQGNEQFF.